Detailed here is one T cell receptor (beta chain). This CDR3 is built from 14 residues. Germline CDR1 KGHSH, CDR2 LQKENI. The V segment lost 8 bases and the J segment 1 base; nucleotides outside the gene matches: 4. This specimen comes from a study of blood T cell repertoires in COVID-19. Overall study: Acute and convalescent COVID-19 specimens originated in the United States, Italy and Spain. Sources were T cells, B-cell-depleted T cells, or PBMCs; the material itself was cDNA or gDNA.

As processed by the authors: Quantification of nucleated cells was approximated via reference gene primer amplification. The table came from immunoSEQ multiplex PCR; TCRdb's copy has only in-frame clones and leaves some out. The DNA gave D and trimming, while V, J and clone size come from that table. Of roughly 190,000 clones detected, 88% appear once; the ten largest clones hold approximately 5.6%. The V and J genes are TRBV18 and TRBJ2-2; 7 bases agree with TRBD1. The sequenced sample was peripheral blood. The sequence was collected from a man in his forties with active or convalescent COVID-19. CDR3 sequence: CASPGTVNTGELFF. For the CDR3, the DNA is TGTGCCAGCCCCGGGACAGTGAACACCGGGGAGCTGTTTTTT.